This TCR beta chain was sequenced in a study of a mutant IDH1 vaccine in newly diagnosed glioma. Time point of the sample: baseline, week 1 (first vaccination visit). Documented treatment: pre-vaccination baseline after standard-of-care therapy. Clones were read by immunoSEQ multiplex PCR, and TCRdb kept only the in-frame ones, dropping some. The sample consists of about 98,000 clones, roughly 90% of them appearing once. CDR1 and CDR2 from the germline V gene are MNHNY and SVGAGI (reference sequence). The CDR3 totals 11 residues. Trimming shortened V by 5 bases and J by 3 bases, and 4 bases separated the two germline ends.

This TCR came from a woman between 45 and 60 years old with glioma. Sequenced material: PBMCs, taken from a glioma patient treated with radiotherapy, temozolomide or both. V and J are TRBV6-6 and TRBJ1-2; no reliable D call. The CDR3 region has the DNA TGTGCCAGCAGTACAGACTATGGCTACACCTTC. Translating gives CASSTDYGYTF.